A single sample is the source of the 6 T cell receptor beta chains below, sequenced in a study of blood T cell repertoires in COVID-19. The protocol was immunoSEQ multiplex PCR, while the TCRdb copy is restricted to in-frame clones and leaves out a portion. The sample contains some 150,000 clones, more than 75% of which appear only once. The sample comprised peripheral blood. The receptors originated from a middle-aged man with active COVID-19.

This clone was seen just once. V usage is TRBV11-2 and J usage is TRBJ1-2, with 7 bases lining up with TRBD1. The CDR3 loop spans 14 amino acids. V dropped 5 bases and J dropped 2; count of bases not matched to a gene: 5. Germline lookup yields CDR1 SGHAT and CDR2 FQNNGV. The CDR3 DNA reads as TGTGCCAGCAGCGGGGACAGACTAAACTATGGCTACACCTTC. Translated: CASSGDRLNYGYTF.

This clone showed up just once. The rearrangement links TRBV2 to TRBJ2-2, with TRBD1 matching over 9 bases. With V trimmed by 6 bases and J by 5 bases, 13 bases remained unmatched. Germline values: CDR1 SNHLY, CDR2 FYNNEI. The CDR3 covers 17 residues. CDR3 residues: CASRGATGGRRTGELFF. CDR3 bases: TGTGCCAGCAGGGGGGCAACAGGGGGCAGGAGAACCGGGGAGCTGTTTTTT.

The V and J genes are TRBV3-1 (or the pseudogene TRBV3-2) and TRBJ2-2; TRBD2 matches 7 bases. The germline CDR1 and CDR2 sequences are LGHDT and YNNKEL (reference sequence). CDR3 length equals 15 residues. Trimming removed 4 bases from V and 2 bases from J; junction bases left unmatched: 4. The CDR3 sequence is CASSPGLLNTGELFF. DNA for the CDR3: TGTGCCAGCAGCCCGGGACTACTAAACACCGGGGAGCTGTTTTTT.

J is TRBJ1-1 and V is TRBV6-1, with D unresolved. The CDR3 has 15 residues. Germline V gene data show CDR1 as MNHNS and CDR2 as SASEGT. V lost 2 bases and J 4 bases, leaving 14 bases between the germline ends. CDR3 loop: CASSENPGGSTEAFF. The CDR3 DNA sequence: TGTGCCAGCAGTGAAAACCCCGGAGGGAGCACTGAAGCTTTCTTT.

J is TRBJ1-6 and V is TRBV6-1; D gene uncertain. The CDR3 contains 15 residues. Germline values: CDR1 MNHNS, CDR2 SASEGT. V gave up 2 bases and J gave up 0 bases, with 5 bases separating them. CDR3 sequence reads: CASSEKSSYNSPLHF. The DNA of the CDR3 is TGTGCCAGCAGTGAAAAGAGCTCCTATAATTCACCCCTCCACTTT.

V and J are TRBV3-1 (or the pseudogene TRBV3-2) and TRBJ2-3; 9 positions match TRBD2. V lost 6 bases and J lost 1; bases outside the gene matches: 8. Germline CDR1 LGHDT, CDR2 YNNKEL (reference sequence). The CDR3 length is 16 residues. This CDR3 reads CASSSVAGARTDTQYF. The CDR3 DNA reads TGTGCCAGCAGTTCCGTAGCGGGGGCTCGCACAGATACGCAGTATTTT.